This TCR beta chain was observed in a study of blood T cells in healthy people across ages. CDR3 length equals 15 residues. Deletions cut 0 bases from V and 0 bases from J, with 10 bases between. CDR1 is SGHRS, CDR2 YFSETQ, per germline. Combining a sample-barcoded 5' primer with a J-beta primer mix, a second PCR ran for roughly 6 to 12 cycles. TCRdb recomputed calls from the 5' RACE reads with MiXCR, one row per CDR3 protein. The sample has around 1,000,000 distinct CDR3 sequences, roughly a quarter seen once; the top ten hold approximately 0.71%. The same data also contributed to another study, on T cells of mothers and their children. That work adds: Thymic selection molds TCR recombination output in much the same way for related pairs as for unrelated pairs. Mothers and children who were related shared slightly more overlap than unrelated pairs, but not significantly more.

J is TRBJ2-7 and V is TRBV5-1, with unresolved D. The sample comprised blood. This TCR was recovered from a girl aged 2-9 years in good health. In DNA form, the CDR3 reads TGCGCCAGCAGCTTGGGGCTAACAAGCTCCTACGAGCAGTACTTC. Encoded protein: CASSLGLTSSYEQYF.